Each of the 19 T cell receptor beta chains below was sequenced from the same sample in a study of blood T cells in healthy people across ages. PCR was performed a second time for about 7 to 11 cycles using a sample-barcoded 5' primer and a J-beta primer mix. Each CDR3 protein gets one entry after TCRdb re-called the 5' RACE reads with MiXCR. This table has approximately 800,000 distinct CDR3 sequences, roughly 24% appearing once. The same sample was also studied in work on T cells of mothers and their children.

Input material: blood. These receptors were taken from a boy aged 5-17 years in good health.

The chain uses TRBV3-1 and TRBJ2-4; TRBD1 or TRBD2 may be the D gene (5 bases each). The germline gives CDR1 LGHDT, CDR2 YNNKEL (reference sequence). Trimming stripped 4 bases from V and 10 bases from J, with 20 bases between. CDR3 length equals 15 residues. CDR3 in amino acids: CASSRDGPTTRIQYF. The CDR3 bases are TGTGCCAGCAGCCGGGACGGACCCACGACAAGAATTCAGTACTTC.

The rearrangement uses TRBV12-3 or TRBV12-4 and TRBJ2-5, with a weak D call TRBD2 (5 bases). The germline V and J ends were trimmed by 3 bases and 2 bases, with 10 bases remaining between them. The CDR3 is made up of 14 amino acids. The CDR3: CASSFPGKQETQYF. In DNA form, the CDR3 reads TGTGCCAGCAGTTTTCCGGGAAAGCAAGAGACCCAGTACTTC.

The CDR3 DNA reads as TGCGCCAGCAGCTTCGGGACTAGCACAGATACGCAGTATTTT. The encoded protein is CASSFGTSTDTQYF. The chain recombines TRBV5-1 with TRBJ2-3; D perhaps matches TRBD2 (6 bases). V was trimmed by 2 bases and J by 0 bases, leaving 7 bases between them. CDR3 length equals 14 residues. Germline V CDR1 and CDR2: SGHRS, YFSETQ.

The genes are TRBV20-1 and TRBJ2-3; either TRBD1 or TRBD2 may supply D (5 bases each). V was clipped by 2 bases and J by 4 bases, with 13 bases between them. The germline V gene has CDR1 DFQATT and CDR2 SNEGSKA (reference sequence). The CDR3 length is 14 residues. CDR3 in DNA: TGCAGTGCTAGACCCCGGGGCCTACCAGATACGCAGTATTTT. It yields the protein CSARPRGLPDTQYF.

The V gene is TRBV4-2, the J gene TRBJ2-4; weak D call: TRBD2 (6 bases). Trimming pared 4 bases from V and 0 bases from J, leaving 22 bases between. Germline V CDR1 and CDR2: LGHNA, YNFKEQ. The length of the CDR3 is 19 residues. This CDR3 reads CASSRKRSGVGIAKNIQYF. The DNA of the CDR3 is TGTGCCAGCAGCCGGAAAAGGTCGGGGGTCGGGATAGCCAAAAACATTCAGTACTTC.

Worth noting for this clonotype: A junction end diverges from the germline sequence, so it may reflect a read error. This sequence joins TRBV28 and TRBJ2-7; D may be TRBD2 (7 bases). CDR1 is MDHEN and CDR2 is SYDVKM in the germline V gene. This CDR3 is 12 amino acids long. The CDR3 DNA reads as TGTGCCAGCAGTAGGGGGGGCCGGATCCCGTTCTTC. This codes for CASSRGGRIPFF. Full variable domain (remainder filled in from reference TRBV28 and TRBJ2-7): DVKVTQSSRYLVKRTGEKVFLECVQDMDHENMFWYRQDPGLGLRLIYFSYDVKMKEKGDIPEGYSVSREKKERFSLILESASTNQTSMYLCASSRGGRIPFFGPGTRLTVT.

This clonotype occurred a few times. The V gene is TRBV12-3 or TRBV12-4, the J gene TRBJ1-2; D remains unclear. This CDR3 is built from 13 residues. The V gene lost 3 bases and the J gene lost 4 bases, with 9 bases spanning the gap. The CDR3 DNA follows: TGTGCCAGCAGTTTGGTCGGGTTCTATGGCTACACCTTC. This encodes CASSLVGFYGYTF.

This sequence joins TRBV20-1 and TRBJ2-7; D might be TRBD1 or TRBD2, each matching 5 bases. Germline lookup yields CDR1 DFQATT and CDR2 SNEGSKA (reference sequence). The CDR3 has 15 residues. V was trimmed by 1 base and J by 3 bases, leaving 16 bases between them. The CDR3 DNA follows: TGCAGTGCTAGAGGGGACGCCCTGGCCGTCTACGAGCAGTACTTC. Protein: CSARGDALAVYEQYF.

The sample holds a few counts of this clonotype. The gene calls are TRBV12-3 or TRBV12-4 and TRBJ2-5; 9 bases are a match to TRBD2. V lost 5 bases to trimming and J lost 4 bases; unmatched junction nucleotides: 5. This CDR3 has 14 residues. The CDR3, as DNA: TGTGCCAGCAGTGCGGGAGGGGGCGGAGAGACCCAGTACTTC. As protein: CASSAGGGGETQYF.

This clonotype was detected only a few times. The chain employs TRBV10-2 and TRBJ2-7, with TRBD1 matching 10 bases. The CDR3 covers 14 residues. Germline loops: CDR1 WSHSY, CDR2 SAAADI. Trimming removed 9 bases from V and 4 bases from J; junction bases left unmatched: 9. The CDR3 region is CASAPGTGAYEQYF. In DNA, the CDR3 is TGCGCCAGTGCCCCGGGGACAGGGGCGTACGAGCAGTACTTC.

This sequence joins TRBV7-9 and TRBJ1-2; 8 bases match TRBD1. The V gene end was trimmed by 4 bases and the J gene end by 6 bases; junction bases not matched to a gene: 7. The CDR3 is 14 residues long. Germline V gives CDR1 SEHNR, CDR2 FQNEAQ (reference sequence). The CDR3 sequence is CASSSGQGLDGYTF. The DNA of the CDR3 is TGTGCCAGCAGCTCAGGACAGGGACTGGATGGCTACACCTTC.

This clonotype showed up just a few times. The rearrangement uses TRBV29-1 and TRBJ2-3; 8 bases fit TRBD2. Germline values: CDR1 SQVTM, CDR2 ANQGSEA. The CDR3 has 15 residues. With 4 bases clipped from V and 2 bases from J, the junction kept 8 bases outside the gene matches. CDR3 residues: CSVGGAGGDTDTQYF. CDR3 in DNA: TGCAGCGTTGGAGGTGCGGGGGGAGACACAGATACGCAGTATTTT.

This clonotype has only a few counts. The chain links TRBV10-3 to TRBJ1-5, with TRBD1 as a possible D gene (6 bases). Trimming stripped 2 bases from V and 0 bases from J, with 8 bases between. The CDR3 spans 15 residues. The germline V gene encodes CDR1 ENHRY and CDR2 SYGVKD. The CDR3 region is CAISEPGHSNQPQHF. The CDR3 nucleotides are TGTGCCATCAGTGAGCCGGGACATAGCAATCAGCCCCAGCATTTT.

This clonotype came up a few times. The chain uses TRBV28 and TRBJ2-7, with no clear D. The CDR3 has 14 amino acids. V lost 6 bases and J 0 bases, leaving 12 bases between the germline ends. CDR1 is MDHEN and CDR2 is SYDVKM in the germline V gene. The CDR3 nucleotides read TGTGCCAGCAGCGGTATAAGTGGCTCCTACGAGCAGTACTTC. Encoded protein: CASSGISGSYEQYF.

This clonotype was picked up one time. The V gene is TRBV5-1, the J gene TRBJ2-3; D is ambiguous. Germline CDR1 SGHRS, CDR2 YFSETQ. The CDR3 is 14 amino acids. V gave up 0 bases and J gave up 2 bases, with 7 bases separating them. CDR3 nucleotides: TGCGCCAGCAGCTTGGAGGGTAACACAGATACGCAGTATTTT. It yields the protein CASSLEGNTDTQYF.

This chain uses TRBV4-1 with TRBJ2-4, with 9 bases identical to TRBD1. The CDR3 loop spans 17 amino acids. V dropped 0 bases and J dropped 4; count of bases not matched to a gene: 7. Germline V gives CDR1 MGHRA, CDR2 YSYEKL. DNA for the CDR3: TGCGCCAGCAGCCAAGAGGGGACAGGGTCTCCAAAAAACATTCAGTACTTC. Its protein is CASSQEGTGSPKNIQYF.

Only a few counts were recorded for this clonotype. The V call is TRBV25-1, the J call TRBJ2-2, with TRBD1 matching 7 bases. The trim removed 7 bases at V and 6 bases at J, leaving 8 bases unmatched. The CDR3 sequence is 14 residues long. In germline, CDR1 is MGHDK, CDR2 SYGVNS. CDR3 DNA sequence: TGTGCCAGCAATTTAGGGGGCTCGGCCGGGGAGCTGTTTTTT. This sequence encodes CASNLGGSAGELFF.

This clonotype occurred a few times. CDR3: CASSPLAGPLGEQFF. In DNA, the CDR3 is TGTGCCAGCAGCCCACTAGCGGGACCCCTAGGGGAGCAGTTCTTC. This chain uses TRBV3-1 with TRBJ2-5, with 10 bases identical to TRBD2. With the DNA end fitting TRBJ2-1 better, the J assignment may be wrong. The CDR3 is 15 amino acids. CDR1 LGHDT and CDR2 YNNKEL come from the germline V gene (reference sequence).

The V and J genes are TRBV29-1 and TRBJ1-1; 7 bases align to TRBD1. V gave up 4 bases and J gave up 1 base; unmatched junction bases: 6. CDR1 is SQVTM and CDR2 is ANQGSEA in the germline V gene. The CDR3 runs to 14 residues. In DNA, the CDR3 is TGCAGCGTTGCTACTTACAGGGGGAACACTGAAGCTTTCTTT. This codes for CSVATYRGNTEAFF.